This T cell receptor beta chain was documented in a study of OX40 agonist ivuxolimab in advanced cancers. Overall study context: Patients got intravenous ivuxolimab at 0.01 to 10 mg/kg every 2 weeks. Study findings and constraints: It was not determined which antigens were specifically recognized by the peripheral T cells that had undergone clonal expansion. In the 0.1 to 3.0 mg/kg range, CD4+ and CD8+ blood T cells had expanded clonally by week 6.

CDR1 is SSHAT and CDR2 is FNYEAQ in the germline V gene (reference sequence). The CDR3 runs 14 residues. Measured with immunoSEQ multiplex PCR; TCRdb has only the in-frame clones, and not every one. The repertoire holds around 55,000 clones, with nearly 90% as singletons. Comments on this clone: What it binds is unknown. The junction does not match germline at one end; this may be a read error.

V usage is TRBV7-7 and J usage is TRBJ2-2; D might be TRBD1 (6 bases). This sample comprised CD4+ or CD8+ T cells sorted from blood, obtained in a trial of the OX40 agonist ivuxolimab. The TCR comes from an adult with an advanced solid tumor such as melanoma, head and neck, liver or kidney cancer. For the CDR3, the DNA is TGTGCTAGCAGCCAGGACAGAAACACCGGGGAGCTGTTTTTT. Amino acid sequence: CASSQDRNTGELFF.